The 27 T cell receptor beta chains listed next were all sequenced from one sample in a study of cytomegalovirus exposure and HLA in healthy donors. This PCR relied on a set of 60 Vbeta primers and 13 Jbeta primers. Profiling relied on immunoSEQ multiplex PCR, and the TCRdb table lists in-frame clones only, not all of them. This table holds 100,000 to 150,000 clones, around 72% found once. The sequenced sample consisted of PBMCs. Receptors originate from a human donor in good health.

This clone has a single count. The chain recombines TRBV2 with TRBJ2-3, with TRBD1 matching 7 bases. CDR1 is SNHLY, CDR2 FYNNEI, per germline. This CDR3 has 14 amino acids. The ends lost 6 bases at V and 6 bases at J; junction bases unmatched: 9. The DNA of the CDR3 is TGTGCCAGCAGGGGGACACCCAGGGGGGATACGCAGTATTTT. It translates to CASRGTPRGDTQYF.

The chain is built from TRBV11-3 and TRBJ2-1; 7 positions agree with TRBD2. The CDR3 loop spans 15 amino acids. The V segment lost 1 base and the J segment 5 bases; nucleotides outside the gene matches: 5. Germline loops: CDR1 SGHNT, CDR2 YENEEA. Here the CDR3 reads CASSLAPGGHNEQFF. The CDR3 bases are TGTGCCAGCAGCTTAGCCCCGGGAGGACACAATGAGCAGTTCTTC.

There are a few counts of this clone. CDR3 nucleotide sequence: TGTGCCAGCAGACCGACACTTTTGTCCGGGGAGCTGTTTTTT. This sequence encodes CASRPTLLSGELFF. The chain is built from TRBV28 and TRBJ2-2; unclear D gene. CDR3 length: 14 amino acids. CDR1 is MDHEN and CDR2 is SYDVKM in the germline V gene. Trimming pared 6 bases from V and 6 bases from J, leaving 14 bases between.

This clone was seen a few times. This chain links TRBV7-2 with TRBJ2-1; TRBD2 matches at 7 bases. The germline V gene has CDR1 SGHTA and CDR2 FQGNSA. Trimming removed 2 bases from V and 2 bases from J; junction bases left unmatched: 3. CDR3 length equals 15 residues. Here the CDR3 DNA reads TGTGCCAGCAGCTTATGGGGGGGTACCTACAATGAGCAGTTCTTC. Translation gives CASSLWGGTYNEQFF.

The chain is built from TRBV30 and TRBJ1-2; D is uncertain. Trimming took off 3 bases at V and 8 bases at J, with 16 bases between the two ends. Germline lookup yields CDR1 GTSNPN and CDR2 SVGIG (reference sequence). CDR3 length: 13 residues. The CDR3 DNA reads as TGTGCCTGGAGCCCGATTTTGGCAGGCGGCTACACCTTC. Residues: CAWSPILAGGYTF.

This clone was counted only a few times. The V gene is TRBV14, the J gene TRBJ2-1; a weak D match, TRBD2 (5 bases). Germline V lookup: CDR1 SGHDN, CDR2 FVKESK. The length of the CDR3 is 14 residues. With 4 bases removed from V and 9 bases from J, the gap between germline ends came to 16 bases. CDR3 loop: CASSPGVRSSEQFF. As DNA, the CDR3 is TGTGCCAGCAGCCCCGGGGTTCGGTCGAGTGAGCAGTTCTTC.

The chain employs TRBV4-2 and TRBJ2-6, with D possibly being TRBD1 (6 bases). The length of the CDR3 is 16 residues. With 0 bases removed from V and 3 bases from J, the gap between germline ends came to 9 bases. CDR1 and CDR2 from the germline V gene are LGHNA and YNFKEQ. CDR3 sequence (DNA): TGTGCCAGCAGCCAAGAGGGGGCGCGTGGGGCCAACGTCCTGACTTTC. Encoded protein: CASSQEGARGANVLTF.

This clone was observed a single time. The chain is built from TRBV19 and TRBJ1-1; 10 bases are a match to TRBD1. The germline V gene has CDR1 LNHDA and CDR2 SQIVND (reference sequence). The CDR3 length is 17 residues. V trimming: 7 bases; J trimming: 6 bases; junction bases outside the gene matches: 17. CDR3: CASTLGTGDNIFAEAFF. CDR3 nucleotides: TGTGCCAGTACCCTAGGGACAGGGGACAACATCTTCGCTGAAGCTTTCTTT.

The V gene is TRBV7-9, the J gene TRBJ1-1; TRBD1 is a possible D gene (6 bases). CDR3 length: 18 residues. Germline-derived CDR1 and CDR2 are SEHNR and FQNEAQ (reference sequence). With 5 bases removed from V and 1 base from J, the gap between germline ends came to 23 bases. Here the CDR3 DNA reads TGTGCCAGCAGCCAAGCCGAGTTTGAATGGGGGCAGAACACTGAAGCTTTCTTT. Residues: CASSQAEFEWGQNTEAFF.

CDR3 nucleotides: TGTGCCAGCAGCCCCCGCCGGGACAGGGAAGGCTACACCTTC. Its protein product is CASSPRRDREGYTF. The chain recombines TRBV6-6 with TRBJ1-2, with TRBD1 identical over 9 bases. The CDR3 has 14 amino acids. The germline CDR1 and CDR2 sequences are MNHNY and SVGAGI (reference sequence). V trimming: 6 bases; J trimming: 8 bases; junction bases outside the gene matches: 10.

This clone was detected once. CDR3 sequence reads: CASSTSVWGGPLSEAFF. The CDR3 nucleotides are TGTGCCAGCAGCACTAGTGTGTGGGGGGGGCCTTTATCTGAAGCTTTCTTT. The V and J genes are TRBV7-9 and TRBJ1-1; TRBD1 might be the D (6 bases). V gave up 5 bases and J gave up 6 bases, with 25 bases separating them. The CDR3 runs to 17 residues. Germline V gene data show CDR1 as SEHNR and CDR2 as FQNEAQ (reference sequence).

The genes are TRBV9 and TRBJ1-4; D is perhaps TRBD1 (6 bases). Trimming pared 3 bases from V and 7 bases from J, leaving 16 bases between. Germline CDR1 SGDLS, CDR2 YYNGEE. The CDR3 contains 15 residues. The DNA for the CDR3 is TGTGCCAGCAGCGCAAGACAGGAGGTTATTGAAAAACTGTTTTTT. Residues: CASSARQEVIEKLFF.

The chain is built from TRBV27 and TRBJ2-1; tentative D call: TRBD2 (5 bases). Germline-derived CDR1 and CDR2 are MNHEY and SMNVEV (reference sequence). Trimming cost V 5 bases and J 9 bases, with 8 bases left between them. The CDR3 is made up of 11 amino acids. CDR3 nucleotides: TGTGCCAGCAGTCAGGCGGGTGAGCAGTTCTTC. Translated: CASSQAGEQFF.

The chain uses TRBV5-1 and TRBJ2-1; 7 positions match TRBD2. Germline CDR1 reads SGHRS; CDR2 reads YFSETQ. The CDR3 runs 14 residues. Trimming at V came to 3 bases and at J to 4 bases, leaving 4 bases not matched to a gene. CDR3 sequence (DNA): TGCGCCAGCAGCTCGGGGGGTCAGTACAATGAGCAGTTCTTC. Amino acids: CASSSGGQYNEQFF.

The chain uses TRBV4-2 and TRBJ1-1, with D perhaps TRBD1 (6 bases). Germline V gene data show CDR1 as LGHNA and CDR2 as YNFKEQ. This CDR3 is 15 amino acids long. V was pared by 4 bases and J by 3 bases, with 15 bases between. CDR3 residues: CASSRSPGADTEAFF. In DNA, the CDR3 is TGTGCCAGCAGCCGAAGCCCAGGGGCAGACACTGAAGCTTTCTTT.

This sequence joins TRBV5-4 and TRBJ2-2; D is perhaps TRBD2 (5 bases). In germline, CDR1 is SGHNT, CDR2 YYREEE (reference sequence). Deletions cut 9 bases from V and 1 base from J, with 16 bases between. CDR3 length equals 15 residues. CDR3 residues: CATSPGSGNTGELFF. The DNA for the CDR3 is TGTGCCACCTCGCCGGGGAGCGGGAACACCGGGGAGCTGTTTTTT. The entire variable domain, with the rest obtained from reference TRBV5-4 and TRBJ2-2, is as follows: ETGVTQSPTHLIKTRGQQVTLRCSSQSGHNTVSWYQQALGQGPQFIFQYYREEENGRGNFPPRFSGLQFPNYSSELNVNALELDDSALYLCATSPGSGNTGELFFGEGSRLTVL.

On this clone: Sequence at one end of the junction differs from germline and may be a read error. The chain couples TRBV7-9 to TRBJ2-5; perhaps TRBD1 as D (6 bases). Per germline, CDR1 SEHNR and CDR2 FQNEAQ (reference sequence). The CDR3 length is 14 residues. The CDR3 DNA sequence: TGTTCCAGCAGCTTAGTTCAGGGGATCGAGACCCAGTACTTC. Translation: CSSSLVQGIETQYF. The full variable domain, rest sourced from reference TRBV7-9 and TRBJ2-5, is DTGVSQNPRHKITKRGQNVTFRCDPISEHNRLYWYRQTLGQGPEFLTYFQNEAQLEKSRLLSDRFSAERPKGSFSTLEIQRTEQGDSAMYLCSSSLVQGIETQYFGPGTRLLVL.

The chain is built from TRBV30 and TRBJ1-6; no clear D. The germline V gene has CDR1 GTSNPN and CDR2 SVGIG (reference sequence). V lost 2 bases to trimming and J lost 7 bases, with 9 bases between them. CDR3 length: 13 amino acids. The CDR3 DNA is TGTGCCTGGAGTTCCGGGGTAAATTCACCCCTCCACTTT. Protein product: CAWSSGVNSPLHF. The full variable domain, in which reference TRBV30 and TRBJ1-6 provide the parts outside the CDR3, is SQTIHQWPATLVQPVGSPLSLECTVEGTSNPNLYWYRQAAGRGLQLLFYSVGIGQISSEVPQNLSASRPQDRQFILSSKKLLLSDSGFYLCAWSSGVNSPLHFGNGTRLTVT.

This clone has only a few counts. Other DNA variants within this sample encode the same CDR3. The chain links TRBV19 to TRBJ1-1, with TRBD1 matching over 8 bases. Germline CDR1 LNHDA, CDR2 SQIVND (reference sequence). Trimming removed 5 bases from V and 1 base from J; junction bases left unmatched: 6. The CDR3 is 15 residues long. CDR3 DNA sequence: TGTGCCAGTAGTCGACCTGACAGGGGGAACACTGAAGCTTTCTTT. The encoded protein is CASSRPDRGNTEAFF.

The chain employs TRBV19 and TRBJ2-3, with 8 bases that match TRBD2. The CDR3 has 15 amino acids. Germline V gives CDR1 LNHDA, CDR2 SQIVND (reference sequence). V was clipped by 1 base and J by 1 base; unmatched bases: 1. The CDR3 is CASSIAGGGTDTQYF. CDR3 nucleotide sequence: TGTGCCAGTAGTATAGCGGGAGGGGGCACAGATACGCAGTATTTT.

This clone was counted a few times. V gene TRBV30 combines with J gene TRBJ1-2; 7 bases map to TRBD1. Trimming took 1 base from V and 8 from J; bases not matched to a gene: 1. Per germline, CDR1 GTSNPN and CDR2 SVGIG (reference sequence). CDR3 length: 11 residues. CDR3 sequence: CAWSGGQGYTF. As DNA, the CDR3 is TGTGCCTGGAGTGGGGGACAGGGCTACACCTTC.

CDR3 DNA: TGTGCCAGCAGTCGAGACCCGAGTAGCGCTGAAGCTTTCTTT. Translation: CASSRDPSSAEAFF. This chain links TRBV6-5 with TRBJ1-1; D remains ambiguous. This CDR3 has 14 amino acids. Germline loops: CDR1 MNHEY, CDR2 SVGAGI. V lost 5 bases, J lost 6 bases, and 16 bases lay in between.

The table lists this clone with a count of one. J is TRBJ2-5 and V is TRBV4-2; the match to TRBD2 covers 10 bases. The J call is doubtful: the DNA matches TRBJ2-7 better. The CDR3 is 15 residues long. Germline V lookup: CDR1 LGHNA, CDR2 YNFKEQ. CDR3 nucleotides: TGTGCCAGCAGCCAAGTGACTAGCGGGTCCTACGAGCAGTACTTC. This sequence encodes CASSQVTSGSYEQYF.

This rearrangement joins TRBV6-5 to TRBJ2-7; D uncertain. Germline CDR1 is MNHEY and CDR2 is SVGAGI. Trimming cost V 2 bases and J 1 base, with 12 bases left between them. CDR3 length: 15 residues. CDR3 coding DNA: TGTGCCAGCAGTTACCAGCCGACAAGATCCTACGAGCAGTACTTC. Translating gives CASSYQPTRSYEQYF.

The rearrangement links TRBV28 to TRBJ2-2; TRBD1 agrees at 7 bases. This CDR3 region has 15 residues. Germline V gives CDR1 MDHEN, CDR2 SYDVKM. J gave up 0 bases and V 4 bases, and 2 bases lay outside the gene matches. The CDR3 sequence: CASSSGTANTGELFF. As DNA, the CDR3 is TGTGCCAGCAGTTCAGGGACAGCGAACACCGGGGAGCTGTTTTTT.

This clone was counted once. The J gene is TRBJ1-3, the V gene TRBV5-1; unclear D gene. Trimming removed 2 bases from V and 2 bases from J, with 8 bases in between. Germline-derived CDR1 and CDR2 are SGHRS and YFSETQ. The CDR3 covers 14 residues. CDR3 bases: TGCGCCAGCAGCTTCGGAGGCCCTGGAAACACCATATATTTT. Protein sequence: CASSFGGPGNTIYF.

The chain uses TRBV27 and TRBJ2-7, with TRBD2 as a possible D gene (6 bases). Per the germline V gene, CDR1 is MNHEY and CDR2 is SMNVEV (reference sequence). V was shortened by 0 bases and J by 2 bases, with 17 bases between the two germline ends. The CDR3 has 17 residues. The CDR3 DNA sequence: TGTGCCAGCAGTTTATCGATCTCGGGACTGTTGCCCTACGAGCAGTACTTC. Translation: CASSLSISGLLPYEQYF.